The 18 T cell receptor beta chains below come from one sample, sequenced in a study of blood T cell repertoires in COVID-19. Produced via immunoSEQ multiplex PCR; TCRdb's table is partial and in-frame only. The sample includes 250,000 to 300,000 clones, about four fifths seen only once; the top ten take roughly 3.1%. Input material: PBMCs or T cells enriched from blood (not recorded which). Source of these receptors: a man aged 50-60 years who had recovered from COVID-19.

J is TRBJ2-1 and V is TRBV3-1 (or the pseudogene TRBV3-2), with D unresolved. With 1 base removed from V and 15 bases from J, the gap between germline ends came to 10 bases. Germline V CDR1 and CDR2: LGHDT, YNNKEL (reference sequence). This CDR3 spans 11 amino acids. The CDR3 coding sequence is TGTGCCAGCAGCCAAGGAGGAGTACCGTTCTTC. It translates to CASSQGGVPFF.

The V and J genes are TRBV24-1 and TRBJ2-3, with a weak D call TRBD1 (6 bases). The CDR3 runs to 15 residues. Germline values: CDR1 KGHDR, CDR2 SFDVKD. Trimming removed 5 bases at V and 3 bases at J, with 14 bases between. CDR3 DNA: TGTGCCACCAGTGTCCCGACAGGTGTTACAGATACGCAGTATTTT. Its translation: CATSVPTGVTDTQYF.

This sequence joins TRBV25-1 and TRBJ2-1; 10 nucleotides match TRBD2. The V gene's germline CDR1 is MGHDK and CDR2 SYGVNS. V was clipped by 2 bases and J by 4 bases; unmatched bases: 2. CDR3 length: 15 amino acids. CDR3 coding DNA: TGTGCCAGCAGTGAAAGTAGCGGGGGGTACAATGAGCAGTTCTTC. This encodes CASSESSGGYNEQFF.

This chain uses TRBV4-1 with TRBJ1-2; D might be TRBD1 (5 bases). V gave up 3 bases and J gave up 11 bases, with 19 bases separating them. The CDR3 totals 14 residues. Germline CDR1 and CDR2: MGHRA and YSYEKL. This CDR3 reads CASSQIGADLGYTF. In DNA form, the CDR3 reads TGCGCCAGCAGCCAGATAGGGGCGGACCTTGGGTACACCTTC.

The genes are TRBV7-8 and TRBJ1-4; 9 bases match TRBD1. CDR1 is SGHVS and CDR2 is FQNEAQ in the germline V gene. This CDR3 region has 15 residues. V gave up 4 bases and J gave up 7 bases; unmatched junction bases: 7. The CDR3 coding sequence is TGTGCCAGCAGCTACAACAGGGGGCAAGGTGAAAAACTGTTTTTT. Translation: CASSYNRGQGEKLFF. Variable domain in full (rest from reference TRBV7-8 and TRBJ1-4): GAGVSQSPRYKVAKRGQDVALRCDPISGHVSLFWYQQALGQGPEFLTYFQNEAQLDKSGLPSDRFFAERPEGSVSTLKIQRTQQEDSAVYLCASSYNRGQGEKLFFGSGTQLSVL.

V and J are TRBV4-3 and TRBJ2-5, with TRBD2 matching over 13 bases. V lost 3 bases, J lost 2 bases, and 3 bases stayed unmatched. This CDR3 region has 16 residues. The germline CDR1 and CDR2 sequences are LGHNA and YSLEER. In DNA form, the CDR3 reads TGCGCCAGCAGCCAGGGGACTAGCGGGACTCAAGAGACCCAGTACTTC. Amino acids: CASSQGTSGTQETQYF.

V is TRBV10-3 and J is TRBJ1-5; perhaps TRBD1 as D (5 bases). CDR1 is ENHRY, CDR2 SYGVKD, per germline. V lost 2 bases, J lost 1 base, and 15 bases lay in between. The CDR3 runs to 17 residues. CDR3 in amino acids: CAISEVIGKGSNQPQHF. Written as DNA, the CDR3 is TGTGCCATCAGTGAGGTAATAGGGAAGGGGAGCAATCAGCCCCAGCATTTT.

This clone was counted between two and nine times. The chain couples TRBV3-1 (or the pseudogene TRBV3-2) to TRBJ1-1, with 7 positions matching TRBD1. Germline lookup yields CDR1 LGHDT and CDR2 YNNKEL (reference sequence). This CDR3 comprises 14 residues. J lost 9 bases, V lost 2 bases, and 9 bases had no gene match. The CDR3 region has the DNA TGTGCCAGCAGCCAAATCGACAGGGCCCCCCAAGCTTTCTTT. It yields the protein CASSQIDRAPQAFF.

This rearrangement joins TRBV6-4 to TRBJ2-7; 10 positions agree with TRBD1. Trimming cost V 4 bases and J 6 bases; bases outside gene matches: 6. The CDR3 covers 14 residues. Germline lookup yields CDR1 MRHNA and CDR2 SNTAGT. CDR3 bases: TGTGCCAGCAGTGGCGCGGACAGGGGGGCCGAGCAGTACTTC. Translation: CASSGADRGAEQYF.

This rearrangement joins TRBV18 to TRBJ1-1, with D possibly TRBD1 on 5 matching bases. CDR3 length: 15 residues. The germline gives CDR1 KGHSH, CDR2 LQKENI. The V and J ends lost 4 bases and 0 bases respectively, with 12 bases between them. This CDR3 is CASSRPQTVNTEAFF. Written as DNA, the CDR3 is TGTGCCAGCTCACGGCCCCAGACAGTGAACACTGAAGCTTTCTTT. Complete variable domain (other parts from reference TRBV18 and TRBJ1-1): NAGVMQNPRHLVRRRGQEARLRCSPMKGHSHVYWYRQLPEEGLKFMVYLQKENIIDESGMPKERFSAEFPKEGPSILRIQQVVRGDSAAYFCASSRPQTVNTEAFFGQGTRLTVV.

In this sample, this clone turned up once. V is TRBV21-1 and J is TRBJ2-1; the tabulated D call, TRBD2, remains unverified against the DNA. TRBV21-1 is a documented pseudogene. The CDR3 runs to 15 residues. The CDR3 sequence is CASSPTSGSFWEQFF. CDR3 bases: TGTGCCAGCAGTCCAACTAGCGGGAGCTTTTGGGAGCAGTTCTTC.

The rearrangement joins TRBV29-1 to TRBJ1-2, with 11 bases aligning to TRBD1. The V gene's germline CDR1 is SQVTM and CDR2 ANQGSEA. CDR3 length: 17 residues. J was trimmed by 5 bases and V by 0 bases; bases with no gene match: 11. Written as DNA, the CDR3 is TGCAGCGTTGAAGATCCTAAGGGACAGGGGGTTCGGTATGGCTACACCTTC. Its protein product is CSVEDPKGQGVRYGYTF.

CDR3 nucleotides: TGTGCCAGTAGGGGGACAGGGGACTACACAGATACGCAGTATTTT. Its protein product is CASRGTGDYTDTQYF. V gene TRBV19 combines with J gene TRBJ2-3; TRBD1 agrees at 10 bases. V dropped 6 bases and J dropped 2; count of bases not matched to a gene: 5. The CDR3 loop spans 15 amino acids. Germline CDR1 LNHDA, CDR2 SQIVND (reference sequence).

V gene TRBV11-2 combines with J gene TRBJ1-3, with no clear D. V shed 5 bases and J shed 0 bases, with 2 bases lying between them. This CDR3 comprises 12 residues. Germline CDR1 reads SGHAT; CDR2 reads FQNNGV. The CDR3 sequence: CASSHSGNTIYF. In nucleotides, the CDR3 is TGTGCCAGCAGCCACTCTGGAAACACCATATATTTT. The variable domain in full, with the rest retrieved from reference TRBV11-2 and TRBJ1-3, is EAGVAQSPRYKIIEKRQSVAFWCNPISGHATLYWYQQILGQGPKLLIQFQNNGVVDDSQLPKDRFSAERLKGVDSTLKIQPAKLEDSAVYLCASSHSGNTIYFGEGSWLTVV.

This CDR3 reads CASSQGAGLGGYTF. The CDR3 region has the DNA TGCGCCAGCAGCCAAGGTGCGGGGCTTGGTGGCTACACCTTC. V usage is TRBV4-3 and J usage is TRBJ1-2, with TRBD1 as a possible D gene (5 bases). The V end was cut by 1 base, the J end by 7 bases, with 13 bases between. The CDR3 is 14 residues long. Germline V gives CDR1 LGHNA, CDR2 YSLEER.

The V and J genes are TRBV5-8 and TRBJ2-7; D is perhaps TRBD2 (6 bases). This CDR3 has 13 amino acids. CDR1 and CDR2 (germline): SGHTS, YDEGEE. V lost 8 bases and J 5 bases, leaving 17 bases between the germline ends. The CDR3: CARGTPLGHEQYF. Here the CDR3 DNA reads TGTGCCAGAGGGACTCCGCTGGGCCACGAGCAGTACTTC.

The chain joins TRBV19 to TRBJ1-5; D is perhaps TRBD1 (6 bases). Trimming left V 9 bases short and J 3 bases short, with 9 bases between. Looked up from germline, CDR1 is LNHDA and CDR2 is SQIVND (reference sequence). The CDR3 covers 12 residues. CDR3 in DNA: TGTGCCAGCCACAGGGTCAATCAGCCCCAGCATTTT. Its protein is CASHRVNQPQHF.

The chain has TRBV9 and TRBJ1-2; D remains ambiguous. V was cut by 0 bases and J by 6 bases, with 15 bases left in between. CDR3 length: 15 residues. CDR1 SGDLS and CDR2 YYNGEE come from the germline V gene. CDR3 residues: CASSVGPRDGDGYTF. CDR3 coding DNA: TGTGCCAGCAGCGTAGGCCCGAGGGATGGTGATGGCTACACCTTC.